This T cell receptor (beta chain) appears in the sequencing data of a study of T cell responses to AZD1222 COVID-19 vaccine. The table lists this clone with a count of one. A junction end diverges from the germline sequence, so it may reflect a read error. The germline V gene encodes CDR1 SGDLS and CDR2 YYNGEE. The CDR3 spans 14 residues. Produced via immunoSEQ multiplex PCR; TCRdb's table is partial and in-frame only. Here the sample spans approximately 150,000 clones, about 90% being singletons. The chain joins TRBV9 to TRBJ1-1; D ambiguous. The origin of this receptor is an adult in good health. The sequencing here drew on peripheral blood, taken on day 0 of AZD1222 vaccination. This chain's CDR3 is CASSVESMNTEAFF. The CDR3 DNA sequence: TGTGCCAGCAGCGTAGAGAGTATGAATACTGAAGCTTTCTTT.